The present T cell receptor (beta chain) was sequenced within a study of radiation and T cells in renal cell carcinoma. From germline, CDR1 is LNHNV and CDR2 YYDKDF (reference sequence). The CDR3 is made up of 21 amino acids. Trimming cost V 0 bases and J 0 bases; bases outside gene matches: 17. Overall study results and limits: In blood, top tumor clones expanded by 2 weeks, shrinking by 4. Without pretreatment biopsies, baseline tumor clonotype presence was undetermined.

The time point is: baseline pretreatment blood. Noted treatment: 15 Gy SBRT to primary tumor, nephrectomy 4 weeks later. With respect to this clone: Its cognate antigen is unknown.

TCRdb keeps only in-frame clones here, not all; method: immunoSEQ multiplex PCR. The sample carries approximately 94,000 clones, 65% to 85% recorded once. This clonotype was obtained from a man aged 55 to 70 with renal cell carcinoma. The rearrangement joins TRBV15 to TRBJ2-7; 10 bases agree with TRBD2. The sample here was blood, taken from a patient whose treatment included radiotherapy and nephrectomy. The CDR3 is CATSRDRGFRAGGLISYEQYF. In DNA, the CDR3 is TGTGCCACCAGCAGAGATCGAGGGTTCCGAGCGGGAGGGCTCATCTCCTACGAGCAGTACTTC.